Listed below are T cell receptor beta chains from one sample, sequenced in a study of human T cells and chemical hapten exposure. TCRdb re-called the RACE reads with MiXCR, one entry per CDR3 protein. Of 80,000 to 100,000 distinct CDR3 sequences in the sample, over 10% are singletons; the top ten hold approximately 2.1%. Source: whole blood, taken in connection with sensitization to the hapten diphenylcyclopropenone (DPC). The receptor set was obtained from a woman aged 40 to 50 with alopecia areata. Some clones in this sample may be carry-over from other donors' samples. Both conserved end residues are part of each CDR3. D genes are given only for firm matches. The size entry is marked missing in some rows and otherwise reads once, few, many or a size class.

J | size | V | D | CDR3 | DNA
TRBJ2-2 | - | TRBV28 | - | CASSPRPTPGAHTGELFF | TGTGCCAGCAGTCCCAGGCCAACGCCAGGGGCACACACCGGGGAGCTGTTTTTT
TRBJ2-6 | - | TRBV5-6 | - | CASSPMVGTGSGANVLTF | TGTGCCAGCAGCCCCATGGTGGGCACAGGCTCTGGGGCCAACGTCCTGACTTTC
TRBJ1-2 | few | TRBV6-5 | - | CASRMDGGYGYTF | TGTGCCAGCCGGATGGACGGGGGCTATGGCTACACCTTC
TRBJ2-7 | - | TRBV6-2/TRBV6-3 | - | CASRTGIAVYEQYF | TGTGCCAGCAGAACCGGGATAGCAGTTTACGAGCAGTACTTC
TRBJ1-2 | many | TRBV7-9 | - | CASSLAGTELLGNYGYTF | TGTGCCAGCAGCTTAGCGGGAACAGAACTTTTAGGGAACTATGGCTACACCTTC
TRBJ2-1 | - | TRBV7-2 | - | CASTVTSSPNNEQFF | TGTGCCAGCACCGTTACTAGCTCACCAAACAATGAGCAGTTCTTC
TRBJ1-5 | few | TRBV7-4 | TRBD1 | CASIEIPDRRNQPQHF | TGTGCCAGCATCGAAATACCGGACAGGCGCAATCAGCCCCAGCATTTT
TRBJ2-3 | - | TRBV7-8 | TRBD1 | CASSLRQGMTDTQYF | TGTGCCAGCAGCTTAAGACAGGGAATGACAGATACGCAGTATTTT
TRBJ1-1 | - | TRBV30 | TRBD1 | CAWSVRQGGTFF | TGTGCCTGGAGTGTAAGACAGGGTGGAACTTTCTTT
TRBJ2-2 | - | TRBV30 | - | CAWSVRAGANTGELFF | TGTGCCTGGAGTGTACGGGCAGGTGCGAACACCGGGGAGCTGTTTTTT
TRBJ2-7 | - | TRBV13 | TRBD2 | CASGPGSGNEQYF | TGTGCCAGCGGACCGGGGAGCGGGAACGAGCAGTACTTC
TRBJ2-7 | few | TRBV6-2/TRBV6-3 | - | CASRRSEQGSYEQYF | TGTGCCAGCAGAAGATCCGAACAGGGCTCCTACGAGCAGTACTTC
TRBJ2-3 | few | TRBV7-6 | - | CASSLVGSSTDTQYF | TGTGCCAGCAGCTTAGTTGGGAGCAGCACAGATACGCAGTATTTT
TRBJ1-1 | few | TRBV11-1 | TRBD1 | CASSLAGQGNTEAFF | TGTGCCAGCAGCTTAGCGGGACAGGGAAACACTGAAGCTTTCTTT
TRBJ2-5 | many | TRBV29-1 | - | CSVAPGAREETQYF | TGCAGCGTGGCCCCGGGGGCGAGGGAAGAGACCCAGTACTTC
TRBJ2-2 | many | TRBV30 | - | CAWTGLGSTGELFF | TGTGCCTGGACTGGCCTGGGGAGCACAGGGGAGCTGTTTTTT
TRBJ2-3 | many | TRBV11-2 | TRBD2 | CASSLAAGGIYTDTQYF | TGTGCCAGCAGCTTAGCAGCGGGAGGGATATACACAGATACGCAGTATTTT
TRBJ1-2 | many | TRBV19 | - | CASSRGMRNGYTF | TGTGCCAGTTCGAGGGGGATGCGGAATGGCTACACCTTC
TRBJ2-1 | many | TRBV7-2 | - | CASSLSGTSSYNEQFF | TGTGCCAGCAGCCTCTCCGGGACAAGCTCCTACAATGAGCAGTTCTTC
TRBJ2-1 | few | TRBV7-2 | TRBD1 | CASSLGQGDHEQFF | TGTGCCAGCAGCTTAGGACAGGGAGACCATGAGCAGTTCTTC
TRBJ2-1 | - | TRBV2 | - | CASSGDWYEQFF | TGTGCCAGCAGCGGGGACTGGTATGAGCAGTTCTTC
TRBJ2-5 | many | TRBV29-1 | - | CSVGRETRETQYF | TGCAGCGTTGGACGGGAGACTCGGGAGACCCAGTACTTC
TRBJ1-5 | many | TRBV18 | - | CASSPRQAEFQPQHF | TGTGCCAGCTCACCGAGACAGGCAGAATTTCAGCCCCAGCATTTT
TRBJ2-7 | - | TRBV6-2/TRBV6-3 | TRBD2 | CASSYFVQREKLGEQYF | TGTGCCAGCAGTTATTTTGTCCAGCGGGAAAAGCTGGGCGAGCAGTACTTC
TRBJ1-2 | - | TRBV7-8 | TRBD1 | CASSLTGSHGYTF | TGTGCCAGCAGCTTGACAGGGTCCCATGGCTACACCTTC
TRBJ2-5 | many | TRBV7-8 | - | CASSLAPSRETQYF | TGTGCCAGCAGCTTAGCGCCCTCCCGGGAGACCCAGTACTTC
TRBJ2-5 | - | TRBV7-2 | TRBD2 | CASQQLRAGGPETQYF | TGTGCCAGCCAGCAGCTTAGGGCGGGAGGGCCGGAGACCCAGTACTTC
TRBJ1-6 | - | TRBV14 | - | CASSRFGLNSPLHF | TGTGCCAGCAGCCGTTTCGGATTAAATTCACCCCTCCACTTT
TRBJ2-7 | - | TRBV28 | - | CASRNHSAHYEQYF | TGTGCCAGCAGGAACCATAGCGCCCACTACGAGCAGTACTTC
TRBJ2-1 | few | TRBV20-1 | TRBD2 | CSAHQTSGSYNEQFF | TGCAGTGCTCACCAGACTAGCGGGAGCTACAATGAGCAGTTCTTC
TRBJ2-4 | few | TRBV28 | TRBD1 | CASSPTGAKNIQYF | TGTGCCAGCAGCCCGACAGGGGCCAAAAACATTCAGTACTTC
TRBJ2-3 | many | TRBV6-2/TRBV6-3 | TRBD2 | CASSFPSGRIADTQYF | TGTGCCAGCAGTTTCCCTAGCGGGAGGATTGCAGATACGCAGTATTTT
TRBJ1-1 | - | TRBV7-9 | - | CASSFGVNIEAFF | TGTGCCAGCAGCTTCGGGGTAAACATTGAAGCTTTCTTT
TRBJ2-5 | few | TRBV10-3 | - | CAISQIQGGSQETQYF | TGTGCCATCAGCCAAATCCAGGGGGGATCCCAAGAGACCCAGTACTTC
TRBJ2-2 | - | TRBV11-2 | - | CASSYSPNTGELFF | TGTGCCAGCAGCTACAGCCCGAACACCGGGGAGCTGTTTTTT
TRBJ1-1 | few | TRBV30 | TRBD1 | CAWSVQGDTEAFF | TGTGCCTGGAGTGTCCAGGGGGACACTGAAGCTTTCTTT
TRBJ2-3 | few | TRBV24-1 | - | CATQTRDSTDTQYF | TGTGCCACCCAGACGCGGGATAGCACAGATACGCAGTATTTT
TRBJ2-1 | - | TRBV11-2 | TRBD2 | CATGGLANEQFF | TGTGCCACCGGGGGACTAGCCAATGAGCAGTTCTTC
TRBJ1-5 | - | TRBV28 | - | CASSPGSGGNQPQHF | TGTGCCAGCAGTCCAGGTTCGGGGGGCAATCAGCCCCAGCATTTT
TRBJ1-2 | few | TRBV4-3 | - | CASSLYSSGYGYTF | TGCGCCAGCAGCCTCTATTCCAGCGGCTATGGCTACACCTTC
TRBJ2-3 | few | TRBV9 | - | CASSVDFTDTQYF | TGTGCCAGCAGCGTAGATTTCACAGATACGCAGTATTTT
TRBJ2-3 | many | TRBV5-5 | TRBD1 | CASSSGTAINTDTQYF | TGTGCCAGCAGCTCGGGGACAGCCATTAACACAGATACGCAGTATTTT
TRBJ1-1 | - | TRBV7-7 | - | CASSQGGANTEAFF | TGTGCTAGCAGCCAAGGGGGAGCGAACACTGAAGCTTTCTTT
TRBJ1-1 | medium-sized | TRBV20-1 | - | CSARSTGHTEAFF | TGCAGTGCTAGATCAACAGGCCACACTGAAGCTTTCTTT
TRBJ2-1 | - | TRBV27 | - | CASRVGRAIYNEQFF | TGTGCCAGCAGGGTTGGGCGGGCGATTTACAATGAGCAGTTCTTC
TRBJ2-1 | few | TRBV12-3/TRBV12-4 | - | CASSFFRVAGGEQFF | TGTGCCAGCAGTTTTTTTCGGGTGGCCGGGGGTGAGCAGTTCTTC
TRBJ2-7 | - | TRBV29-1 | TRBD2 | CSAGLAVYEQYF | TGCAGCGCCGGACTAGCGGTTTACGAGCAGTACTTC
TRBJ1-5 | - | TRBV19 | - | CASSTLGDIQPQHF | TGTGCCAGTAGTACTCTAGGAGATATTCAGCCCCAGCATTTT
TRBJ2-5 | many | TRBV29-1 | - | CSVARGETQYF | TGCAGCGTTGCCAGGGGAGAGACCCAGTACTTC
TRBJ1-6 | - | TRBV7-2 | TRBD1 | CASSLDRVNSPLHF | TGTGCCAGCAGTCTCGACAGGGTGAATTCACCCCTCCACTTT
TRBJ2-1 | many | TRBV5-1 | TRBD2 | CASSYGLAANNEQFF | TGCGCCAGCAGCTACGGACTAGCGGCAAACAATGAGCAGTTCTTC
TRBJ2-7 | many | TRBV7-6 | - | CASSPQVNYEQYF | TGTGCCAGCAGCCCGCAGGTTAACTACGAGCAGTACTTC
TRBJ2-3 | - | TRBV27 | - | CASSRLTRTDTQYF | TGTGCCAGCAGTAGACTAACCCGCACAGATACGCAGTATTTT
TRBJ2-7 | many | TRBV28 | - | CASTWGGRSYEQYF | TGTGCCAGCACCTGGGGTGGCCGCTCCTACGAGCAGTACTTC
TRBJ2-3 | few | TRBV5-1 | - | CASSLGGMGTDTQYF | TGCGCCAGCAGCTTAGGAGGAATGGGCACAGATACGCAGTATTTT
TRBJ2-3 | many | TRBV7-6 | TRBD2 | CASSPGLGRPDTQYF | TGTGCCAGCAGCCCCGGACTAGGGCGGCCAGATACGCAGTATTTT
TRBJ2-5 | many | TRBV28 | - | CASSLLTGSQETQYF | TGTGCCAGCAGTCTCCTGACAGGAAGCCAAGAGACCCAGTACTTC
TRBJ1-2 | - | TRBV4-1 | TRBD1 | CASSQDTGQEYGYTF | TGCGCCAGCAGCCAAGATACGGGACAGGAATATGGCTACACCTTC
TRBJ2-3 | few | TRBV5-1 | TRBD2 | CASSLVAGEGTDTQYF | TGCGCCAGCAGCTTGGTCGCGGGAGAGGGCACAGATACGCAGTATTTT
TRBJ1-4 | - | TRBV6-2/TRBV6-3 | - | CASSFGTEVDEKLFF | TGTGCCAGCAGTTTCGGGACGGAGGTCGATGAAAAACTGTTTTTT